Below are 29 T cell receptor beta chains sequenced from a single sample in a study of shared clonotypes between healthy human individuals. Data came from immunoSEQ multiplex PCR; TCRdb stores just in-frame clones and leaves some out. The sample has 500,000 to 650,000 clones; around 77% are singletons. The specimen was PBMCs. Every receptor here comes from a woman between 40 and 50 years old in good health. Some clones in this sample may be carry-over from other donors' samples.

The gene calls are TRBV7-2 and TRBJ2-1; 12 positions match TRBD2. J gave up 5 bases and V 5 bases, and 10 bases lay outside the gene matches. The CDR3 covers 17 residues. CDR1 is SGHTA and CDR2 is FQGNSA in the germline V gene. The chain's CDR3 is CASSPWTSGALNNEQFF. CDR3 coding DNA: TGTGCCAGCAGCCCCTGGACTAGCGGGGCCCTCAACAATGAGCAGTTCTTC. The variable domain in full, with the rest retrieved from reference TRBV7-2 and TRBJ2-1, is GAGVSQSPSNKVTEKGKDVELRCDPISGHTALYWYRQSLGQGLEFLIYFQGNSAPDKSGLPSDRFSAERTGGSVSTLTIQRTQQEDSAVYLCASSPWTSGALNNEQFFGPGTRLTVL.

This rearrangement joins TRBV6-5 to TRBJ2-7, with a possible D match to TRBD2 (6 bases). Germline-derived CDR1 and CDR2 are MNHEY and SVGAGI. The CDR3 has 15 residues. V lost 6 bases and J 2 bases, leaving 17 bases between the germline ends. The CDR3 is CASRARLGPTYEQYF. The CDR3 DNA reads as TGTGCCAGCAGGGCACGACTAGGACCAACCTACGAGCAGTACTTC.

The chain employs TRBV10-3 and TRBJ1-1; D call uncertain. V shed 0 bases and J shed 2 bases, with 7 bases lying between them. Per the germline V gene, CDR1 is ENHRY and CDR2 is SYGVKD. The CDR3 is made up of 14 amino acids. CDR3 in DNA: TGTGCCATCAGTGAGTCGAACCTAAACACTGAAGCTTTCTTT. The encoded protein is CAISESNLNTEAFF.

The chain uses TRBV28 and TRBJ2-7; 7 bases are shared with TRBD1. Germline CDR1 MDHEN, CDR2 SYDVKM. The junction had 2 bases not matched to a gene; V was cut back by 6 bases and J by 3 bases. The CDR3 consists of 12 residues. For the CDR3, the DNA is TGTGCCAGCAGACAGGGGCTCTACGAGCAGTACTTC. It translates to CASRQGLYEQYF.

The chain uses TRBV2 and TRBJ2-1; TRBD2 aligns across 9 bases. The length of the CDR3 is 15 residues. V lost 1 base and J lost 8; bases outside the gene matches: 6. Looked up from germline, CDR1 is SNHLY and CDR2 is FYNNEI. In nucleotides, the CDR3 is TGTGCCAGCAGTGAAGTCTTAGCGGGAGTCTATGAGCAGTTCTTC. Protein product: CASSEVLAGVYEQFF.

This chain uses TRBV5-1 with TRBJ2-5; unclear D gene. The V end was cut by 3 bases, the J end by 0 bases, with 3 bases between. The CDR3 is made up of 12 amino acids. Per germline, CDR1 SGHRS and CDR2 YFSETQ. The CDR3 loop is CASSYNQETQYF. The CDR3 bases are TGCGCCAGCAGCTATAACCAAGAGACCCAGTACTTC.

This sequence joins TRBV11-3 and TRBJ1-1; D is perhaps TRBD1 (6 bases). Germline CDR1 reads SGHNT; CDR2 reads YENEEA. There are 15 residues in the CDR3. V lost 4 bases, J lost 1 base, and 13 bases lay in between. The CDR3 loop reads CASSWVGGKNTEAFF. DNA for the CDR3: TGTGCCAGCAGCTGGGTAGGGGGAAAGAACACTGAAGCTTTCTTT.

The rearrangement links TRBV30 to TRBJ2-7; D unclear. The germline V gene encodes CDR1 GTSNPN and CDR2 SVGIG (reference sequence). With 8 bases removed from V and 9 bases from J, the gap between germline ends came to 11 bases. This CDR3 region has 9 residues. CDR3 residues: CANLSAQYF. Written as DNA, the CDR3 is TGTGCCAACCTAAGCGCGCAGTACTTC.

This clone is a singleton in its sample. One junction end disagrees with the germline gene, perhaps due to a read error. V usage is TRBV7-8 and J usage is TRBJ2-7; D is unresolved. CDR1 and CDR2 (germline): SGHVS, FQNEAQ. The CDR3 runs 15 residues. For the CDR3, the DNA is TGTGCCGGCAGTTTCCTCTGCTACTCACCCTACGAGCAGTACTTC. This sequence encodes CAGSFLCYSPYEQYF.

CDR3 DNA: TGTGCCTGGAGCGCATTAGGGTCGACGCAGTATTTT. Translated: CAWSALGSTQYF. V and J are TRBV30 and TRBJ2-3; D is uncertain. This CDR3 comprises 12 residues. V gave up 3 bases and J gave up 9 bases, with 13 bases separating them. Germline V gene data show CDR1 as GTSNPN and CDR2 as SVGIG (reference sequence).

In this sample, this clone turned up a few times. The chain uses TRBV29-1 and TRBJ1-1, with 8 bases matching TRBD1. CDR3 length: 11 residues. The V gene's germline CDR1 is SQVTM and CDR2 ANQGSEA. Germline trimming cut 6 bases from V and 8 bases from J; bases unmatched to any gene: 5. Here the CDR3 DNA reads TGCAGCGTACAGGGGGGCGGAGAAGCTTTCTTT. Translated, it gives CSVQGGGEAFF.

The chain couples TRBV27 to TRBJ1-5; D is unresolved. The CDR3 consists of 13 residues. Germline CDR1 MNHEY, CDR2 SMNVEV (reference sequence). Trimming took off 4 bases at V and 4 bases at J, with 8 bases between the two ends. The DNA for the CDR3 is TGTGCCAGCAGTTCGACACTTAATCAGCCCCAGCATTTT. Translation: CASSSTLNQPQHF.

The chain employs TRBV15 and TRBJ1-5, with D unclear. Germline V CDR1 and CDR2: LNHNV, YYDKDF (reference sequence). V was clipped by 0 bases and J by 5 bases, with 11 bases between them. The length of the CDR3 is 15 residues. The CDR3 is CATSRDRGDYQPQHF. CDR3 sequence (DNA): TGTGCCACCAGCAGAGATCGGGGTGATTATCAGCCCCAGCATTTT.

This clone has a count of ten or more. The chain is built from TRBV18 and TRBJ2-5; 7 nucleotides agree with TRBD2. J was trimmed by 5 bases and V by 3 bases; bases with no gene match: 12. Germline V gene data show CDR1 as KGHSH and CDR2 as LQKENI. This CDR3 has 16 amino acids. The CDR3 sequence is CASSPTPGGVGETQYF. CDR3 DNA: TGTGCCAGCTCACCGACTCCGGGGGGAGTCGGGGAGACCCAGTACTTC.

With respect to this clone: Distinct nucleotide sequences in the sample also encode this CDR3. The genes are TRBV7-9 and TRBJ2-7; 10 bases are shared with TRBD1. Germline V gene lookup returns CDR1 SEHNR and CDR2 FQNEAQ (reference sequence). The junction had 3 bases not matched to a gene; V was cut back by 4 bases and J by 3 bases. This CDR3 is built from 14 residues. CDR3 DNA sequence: TGTGCCAGCAGCTCCCGGACAGGGGGCTACGAGCAGTACTTC. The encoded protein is CASSSRTGGYEQYF.

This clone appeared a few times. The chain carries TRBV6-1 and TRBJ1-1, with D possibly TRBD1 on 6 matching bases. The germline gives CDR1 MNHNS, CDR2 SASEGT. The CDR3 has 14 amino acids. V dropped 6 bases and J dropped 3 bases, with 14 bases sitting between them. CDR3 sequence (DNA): TGTGCCAGCAGGGGAACGGACAGCTACACTGAAGCTTTCTTT. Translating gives CASRGTDSYTEAFF.

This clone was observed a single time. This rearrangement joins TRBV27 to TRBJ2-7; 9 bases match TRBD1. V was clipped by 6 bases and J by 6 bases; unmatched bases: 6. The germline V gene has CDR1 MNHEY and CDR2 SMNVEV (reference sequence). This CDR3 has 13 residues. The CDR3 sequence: CASRIQGAREQYF. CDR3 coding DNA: TGTGCCAGCAGGATACAGGGGGCGCGCGAGCAGTACTTC.

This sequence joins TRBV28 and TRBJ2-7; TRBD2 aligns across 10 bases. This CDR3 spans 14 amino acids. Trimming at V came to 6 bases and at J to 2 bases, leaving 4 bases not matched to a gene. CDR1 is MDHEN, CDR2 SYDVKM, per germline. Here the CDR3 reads CASRSGTSAYEQYF. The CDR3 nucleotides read TGTGCCAGCAGGTCCGGGACTAGCGCCTACGAGCAGTACTTC.

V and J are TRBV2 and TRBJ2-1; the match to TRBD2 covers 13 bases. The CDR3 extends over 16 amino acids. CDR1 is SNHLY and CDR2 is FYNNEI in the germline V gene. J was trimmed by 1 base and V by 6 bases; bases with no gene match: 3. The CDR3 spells CASSGTSGTSYNEQFF. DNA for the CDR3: TGTGCCAGCAGCGGGACTAGCGGGACATCCTACAATGAGCAGTTCTTC.

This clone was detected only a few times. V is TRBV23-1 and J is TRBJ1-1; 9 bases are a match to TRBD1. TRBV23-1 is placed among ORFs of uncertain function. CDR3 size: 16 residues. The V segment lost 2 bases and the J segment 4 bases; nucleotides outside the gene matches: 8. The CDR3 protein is CASSQPDRGWGTEAFF. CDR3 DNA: TGCGCCAGCAGTCAACCGGACAGGGGATGGGGCACTGAAGCTTTCTTT.

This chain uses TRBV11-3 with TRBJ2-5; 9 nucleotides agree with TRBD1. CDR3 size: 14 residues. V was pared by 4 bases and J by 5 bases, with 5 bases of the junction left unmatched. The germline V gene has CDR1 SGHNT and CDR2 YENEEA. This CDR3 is CASSSGTGYETQYF. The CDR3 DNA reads TGTGCCAGCAGCTCCGGGACAGGGTATGAGACCCAGTACTTC.

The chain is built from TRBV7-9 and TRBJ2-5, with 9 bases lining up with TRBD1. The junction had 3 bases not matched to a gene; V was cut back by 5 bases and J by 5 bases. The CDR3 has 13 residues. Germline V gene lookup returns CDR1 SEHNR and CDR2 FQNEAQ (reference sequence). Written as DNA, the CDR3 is TGTGCCAGCAGCATAGGACAGGGGGAGACCCAGTACTTC. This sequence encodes CASSIGQGETQYF.

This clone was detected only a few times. The CDR3 sequence is CASSLPQGRPYEQYF. Written as DNA, the CDR3 is TGTGCCAGCAGTTTACCCCAGGGGCGCCCCTACGAGCAGTACTTC. The rearrangement uses TRBV28 and TRBJ2-7, with a tentative D call TRBD1 (6 bases). V lost 2 bases, J lost 2 bases, and 13 bases lay in between. This CDR3 is built from 15 residues. Germline loops: CDR1 MDHEN, CDR2 SYDVKM.

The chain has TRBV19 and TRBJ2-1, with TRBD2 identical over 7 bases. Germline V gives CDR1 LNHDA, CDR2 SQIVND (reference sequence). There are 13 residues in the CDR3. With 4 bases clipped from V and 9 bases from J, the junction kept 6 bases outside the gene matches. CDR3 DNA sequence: TGTGCCAGTAGTAACCGGGAGGTCCCTGAGCAGTTCTTC. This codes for CASSNREVPEQFF.

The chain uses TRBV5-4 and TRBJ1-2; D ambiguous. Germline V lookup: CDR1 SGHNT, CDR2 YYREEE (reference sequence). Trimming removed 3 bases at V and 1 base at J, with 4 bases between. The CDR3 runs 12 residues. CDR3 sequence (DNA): TGTGCCAGCAGCTCAGATAACTATGGCTACACCTTC. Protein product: CASSSDNYGYTF.

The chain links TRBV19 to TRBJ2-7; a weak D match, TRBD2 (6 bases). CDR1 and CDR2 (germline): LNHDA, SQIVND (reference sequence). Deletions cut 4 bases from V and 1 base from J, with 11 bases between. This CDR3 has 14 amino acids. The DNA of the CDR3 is TGTGCCAGTAGTACTCCGGGACTTTCCTACGAGCAGTACTTC. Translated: CASSTPGLSYEQYF.

CDR3 loop: CSVGTLAGAYSYEQYF. DNA for the CDR3: TGCAGCGTTGGCACCCTAGCGGGAGCCTACTCCTACGAGCAGTACTTC. The chain uses TRBV29-1 and TRBJ2-7, with 10 bases identical to TRBD2. The CDR3 runs 16 residues. Germline CDR1 is SQVTM and CDR2 is ANQGSEA. V shed 4 bases and J 0 bases; nucleotides not matched to a gene: 9.

The CDR3: CASGPPLNSYEQYF. The CDR3 DNA follows: TGTGCCAGCGGGCCCCCGCTGAACTCCTACGAGCAGTACTTC. This rearrangement joins TRBV9 to TRBJ2-7; the D is unclear. In germline, CDR1 is SGDLS, CDR2 YYNGEE. The CDR3 extends over 14 amino acids. V lost 7 bases and J 0 bases, leaving 14 bases between the germline ends.

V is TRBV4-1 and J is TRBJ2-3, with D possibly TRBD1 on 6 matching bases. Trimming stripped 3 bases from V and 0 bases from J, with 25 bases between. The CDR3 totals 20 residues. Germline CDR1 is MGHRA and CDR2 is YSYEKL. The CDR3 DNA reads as TGCGCCAGCAGCCACCCCCCCCTCCCGTACAGGGTTGGTAGCACAGATACGCAGTATTTT. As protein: CASSHPPLPYRVGSTDTQYF.